The clone carrying this T cell receptor beta chain has just a few counts. Its antigen remains unidentified. Researchers prepared the TCRbeta library using unique molecular identifiers, the study reports. TCRdb redid the calling of the PCR reads with MiXCR, one entry per CDR3 protein. The sample has almost 600,000 distinct CDR3 sequences, around 27% seen once. This sample is part of a study of T-cell reconstitution after alpha-beta-depleted transplantation in children. Study observations and caveats: Surviving recipient T cells and thymic progenitors accounted for the high day-60 TCRbeta diversity observed in some patients. It was reported that alpha-beta T cells came from several hundred expanded graft clones (about two months after transplant). At one year after transplant, newly produced T cells mostly accounted for T-cell counts and diversity.

The source is a boy in the first two years of life with Wiskott-Aldrich syndrome, due to receive a stem cell transplant. Here the sequenced sample was PBMCs, taken before TCRalphabeta/CD19-depleted stem cell transplant.

CDR3 in amino acids: CSASRVAGVSDTQYF. The CDR3 region has the DNA TGCAGTGCCAGCAGAGTAGCGGGAGTTTCAGATACGCAGTATTTT. V usage is TRBV20-1 and J usage is TRBJ2-3; 9 bases align to TRBD2. The CDR3 has 15 amino acids. Germline V gene data show CDR1 as DFQATT and CDR2 as SNEGSKA (reference sequence). The ends lost 6 bases at V and 4 bases at J; junction bases unmatched: 11.